One and the same sample provided the 15 T cell receptor beta chains below, sequenced in a study of T-cell reconstitution after alpha-beta-depleted transplantation in children (dated by TCRdb to the mid-2010s). The library was produced with PCR. TCRdb names Illumina HiSeq 2500 as the instrument used. Molecular barcoding was employed in the preparation of TCR libraries, with unique molecular identifiers being used to normalize TCRbeta repertoire quantification. TCRdb's own reprocessing of the public reads used fastp at Q25 and MiXCR and kept productive beta chains. CDR3 protein duplicates are merged, each entry listing the most common genes and DNA. This sample lists approximately 640,000 distinct CDR3 sequences; around a sixth were detected once. Of the sample, about 1.1% is held by the ten largest clones. This specimen consisted of PBMCs from the stem cell graft donor, obtained from the stem cell graft. These TCRs come from a human donor who donated a stem cell graft to a child with acute myeloid leukemia.

This chain links TRBV12-3 or TRBV12-4 with TRBJ2-5; maybe TRBD2 (7 bases). The CDR3 totals 16 residues. Trimming stripped 6 bases from V and 7 bases from J, with 24 bases between. The CDR3 region is CASSSLVAEGGATQYF. CDR3 nucleotides: TGTGCCAGCAGCTCCCTCGTTGCGGAGGGGGGGGCGACCCAGTACTTC.

This clonotype was picked up many times. The chain recombines TRBV20-1 with TRBJ1-5; possible D gene TRBD1, 6 bases. The germline V gene has CDR1 DFQATT and CDR2 SNEGSKA (reference sequence). The length of the CDR3 is 13 residues. The V and J ends lost 6 bases and 7 bases respectively, with 16 bases between them. CDR3 in amino acids: CSASDSQGQPQHF. For the CDR3, the DNA is TGCAGTGCATCTGACTCACAGGGCCAGCCCCAGCATTTT.

V and J are TRBV7-2 and TRBJ2-1; D call uncertain. This CDR3 contains 12 residues. CDR1 SGHTA and CDR2 FQGNSA come from the germline V gene. V dropped 5 bases and J dropped 7 bases, with 9 bases sitting between them. The DNA for the CDR3 is TGTGCCAGCAGCCATTCTAGAAATGAGCAGTTCTTC. It encodes CASSHSRNEQFF.

The table lists this clonotype with many counts. The chain employs TRBV5-4 and TRBJ2-2; maybe TRBD2 (6 bases). Trimming shortened V by 1 base and J by 4 bases, and 8 bases separated the two germline ends. CDR1 SGHNT and CDR2 YYREEE come from the germline V gene (reference sequence). There are 14 residues in the CDR3. The CDR3 nucleotides are TGTGCCAGCAGCTTGCCGGAGGGCACCGGGGAGCTGTTTTTT. As protein: CASSLPEGTGELFF.

The J gene is TRBJ2-5, the V gene TRBV5-6; possible D gene TRBD2, 5 bases. V was clipped by 2 bases and J by 4 bases, with 12 bases between them. The CDR3 runs to 14 residues. Germline CDR1 reads SGHDT; CDR2 reads YYEEEE. The CDR3 reads CASSFWESSETQYF. The CDR3 DNA sequence: TGTGCCAGCAGCTTTTGGGAGTCCTCAGAGACCCAGTACTTC.

This clonotype has at least ten counts. The CDR3 region is CSARQGVRSEQYV. CDR3 nucleotides: TGCAGTGCCCGACAGGGGGTGAGATCCGAGCAGTACGTC. The chain links TRBV20-1 to TRBJ2-7; 9 bases match TRBD1. CDR1 DFQATT and CDR2 SNEGSKA come from the germline V gene (reference sequence). The CDR3 is 13 residues long. V lost 6 bases and J lost 6; bases outside the gene matches: 9.

At least ten counts were recorded for this clonotype. The chain has TRBV5-5 and TRBJ2-3; no definite D call. The CDR3 is 12 residues long. The V end was cut by 8 bases, the J end by 6 bases, with 13 bases between. The V gene's germline CDR1 is SGHKS and CDR2 YYEKEE (reference sequence). CDR3: CASAPKRDTQYF. The CDR3 DNA follows: TGTGCCAGTGCCCCGAAGAGGGATACGCAGTATTTT.

The rearrangement uses TRBV28 and TRBJ2-1; 7 nucleotides agree with TRBD1. Germline V gene sequence: CDR1 MDHEN, CDR2 SYDVKM. The CDR3 is 16 residues long. V dropped 0 bases and J dropped 2; count of bases not matched to a gene: 4. Here the CDR3 DNA reads TGTGCCAGCAGTTTATGGGGACAGAAACCCTACAATGAGCAGTTCTTC. This encodes CASSLWGQKPYNEQFF.

In the case of this clonotype: It may be a read error: a sequence one base away is much more abundant. The rearrangement uses TRBV10-3 and TRBJ2-7, with 8 positions matching TRBD1. This CDR3 has 14 residues. The V segment lost 8 bases and the J segment 2 bases; nucleotides outside the gene matches: 8. Germline V gene sequence: CDR1 ENHRY, CDR2 SYGVKD. The chain's CDR3 is CAICASTGAYEQYV. In DNA form, the CDR3 reads TGTGCCATCTGTGCTTCGACAGGGGCCTACGAGCAGTACGTC.

This clonotype came up many times. V usage is TRBV6-2 or TRBV6-3 and J usage is TRBJ2-5; D call uncertain. Germline loops: CDR1 MNHEY, CDR2 SVGEGT. V was clipped by 6 bases and J by 4 bases, with 15 bases between them. This CDR3 contains 14 residues. The chain's CDR3 is CASSKWVLGETQYF. The CDR3 DNA sequence: TGTGCCAGCAGCAAATGGGTCCTGGGAGAGACCCAGTACTTC.

The sample holds many counts of this clonotype. The chain employs TRBV6-5 and TRBJ1-2; the D gene is possibly TRBD1 (5 bases). The CDR3 is 13 amino acids. Germline V gene lookup returns CDR1 MNHEY and CDR2 SVGAGI. V was cut by 3 bases and J by 6 bases, with 11 bases left in between. The CDR3 reads CASSYRGEDGYTF. DNA of the CDR3: TGTGCCAGCAGTTATCGAGGGGAGGATGGCTACACCTTC.

As to this clonotype: An end of the junction does not agree with germline; a read error may underlie this. This chain links TRBV25-1 with TRBJ2-7; D not certain. The CDR3 is made up of 15 amino acids. The V gene's germline CDR1 is MGHDK and CDR2 SYGVNS. This CDR3 reads CASRGDLGFSYDQYF. The CDR3 nucleotides are TGTGCCAGCAGAGGTGATCTGGGTTTTTCCTACGACCAGTACTTC.

This clonotype was detected a few times. The rearrangement joins TRBV7-2 to TRBJ2-2, with D perhaps TRBD2 (5 bases). Trimming took 2 bases from V and 2 from J, leaving 9 bases between them. The CDR3 runs to 15 residues. Germline assignment: CDR1 SGHTA and CDR2 FQGNSA. The CDR3 nucleotides read TGTGCCAGCAGCTTAAAACTAGGCAACACCGGGGAGCTGTTTTTT. The encoded protein is CASSLKLGNTGELFF.

The chain has TRBV7-9 and TRBJ2-1, with D hard to call. Looked up from germline, CDR1 is SEHNR and CDR2 is FQNEAQ (reference sequence). With 9 bases removed from V and 7 bases from J, the gap between germline ends came to 10 bases. CDR3 length equals 11 residues. Here the CDR3 DNA reads TGTGCCAGTTGGAGCAAGAATGAGCAGTTCTTC. Residues: CASWSKNEQFF.

This clonotype was counted at least ten times. The chain carries TRBV20-1 and TRBJ2-3; D may be TRBD1 or TRBD2 (5 bases each). Germline V gene data show CDR1 as DFQATT and CDR2 as SNEGSKA (reference sequence). The ends were cut back, 6 bases at V and 14 bases at J, with 15 bases in the middle. CDR3 length equals 10 residues. The DNA for the CDR3 is TGCAGTGCCACTAGAGGGGAAGTGTATTTT. Its translation: CSATRGEVYF.